This TCR beta chain was sequenced during a study of graft-versus-host responses after intestinal transplantation (dated by TCRdb to about 2021). About the investigation overall: Multivisceral, liver-intestinal, or isolated intestinal transplants were received by the recipients. Every recipient was given anti-thymocyte globulin induction, followed by 3 to 4 years of maintenance tacrolimus and steroids. Graft-versus-host and host-versus-graft alloreactive T cell clones were tracked in the graft, circulation and bone marrow after intestinal transplantation using bulk TCR-beta CDR3 sequencing. To identify alloreactive clones, pre-transplant mixed lymphocyte reaction products were sequenced and compared with unstimulated pre-transplant donor and recipient T cells. A cohort of about two dozen intestinal transplant recipients, including one retransplant, was enrolled, and a few patients lacking pretransplant specimens were excluded. A peak of at least 4% donor T cells among recipient peripheral blood mononuclear cells was the definition used for donor T cell macrochimerism. Rather than going through the commercial service, samples from three later patients were sequenced in-house on an Illumina MiSeq and processed with MiXCR.

Blood samples were collected up to 4 times in the first month after transplant and then at least monthly when available. The trim is 4 bases for V and 8 bases for J, with a gap of 28 bases between the germline ends. Reading from cysteine to phenylalanine, the CDR3 counts 18 amino acids. Solely the CDR3 DNA is kept, with 54 bases framed from the first base. CDR1 is given as SGHRS and CDR2 as YFSETQ, both from the germline V gene. The library was produced with the immunoSEQ multiplex PCR assay. For most patients, high-throughput TCR-beta CDR3 sequencing of genomic DNA was performed by Adaptive Biotechnologies. The original pipeline was this. TCR sequencing data were retrieved from Adaptive's ImmunoSEQ software for 15 to 20 patients, whereas a few other patients were processed with MiXCR and VDJtools. Because the origin of CDR3 nucleotide sequences shared between donor and recipient could not be assigned, those sequences were removed. To count as alloreactive, a clone needed at least 2-fold expansion over unstimulated cells and a minimum CFSE-low frequency of 0.002% (template counts) or 0.001% (read counts). Clones were considered mappable if detected in sequenced pre-transplant spleen, lymph node, or MLR CFSE-low populations of the donor or recipient. The cumulative frequency of alloreactive clones was calculated as a percentage of all sequences, weighted by copy number. Imported from immuneACCESS, the table was reduced by TCRdb to in-frame sequences with V and J called. These copies leave out some clones; in studies compared against another copy, an unresolved V gene accounts for under half, and the cause of the remainder is not known. The DNA gave D and trimming, while V, J and clone size come from that table. The sample yields 80,000 or so clones; approximately 92% were counted once. Of the sample, over 0.55% is held by the ten largest clones.

Summary of the overall study and its limitations: GvH clones turned up in recipient bone marrow, with some appearing earlier in ileal mucosa or blood, a pattern consistent with an intestinal mucosal origin. Conclusions were limited by the relatively low number and heterogeneity of intestinal transplant patients. Early after transplant, peak levels of circulating GvH clones were associated with declines in HvG clones. Patients with donor T cell macrochimerism had high GvH to HvG T cell clonal ratios in their allografts.

This clone was seen once. Its cognate antigen has yet to be identified. Base qualities are not recorded, but no much larger clone differs from it by a single base. Other DNA sequences within the sample encode an identical CDR3. This clonotype was obtained from a human patient who received an intestinal transplant, so some T cells may come from the graft donor. The sample here was PBMCs, taken 98 days after intestinal transplantation. The chain is assembled from TRBV5-1 and TRBJ2-4, with the D gene uncertain. CDR3 region: CASSRAPRSFVPTHIQYF. The DNA reads as follows: TGCGCCAGCAGCCGGGCCCCCCGTTCCTTTGTCCCCACGCACATTCAGTACTTC.